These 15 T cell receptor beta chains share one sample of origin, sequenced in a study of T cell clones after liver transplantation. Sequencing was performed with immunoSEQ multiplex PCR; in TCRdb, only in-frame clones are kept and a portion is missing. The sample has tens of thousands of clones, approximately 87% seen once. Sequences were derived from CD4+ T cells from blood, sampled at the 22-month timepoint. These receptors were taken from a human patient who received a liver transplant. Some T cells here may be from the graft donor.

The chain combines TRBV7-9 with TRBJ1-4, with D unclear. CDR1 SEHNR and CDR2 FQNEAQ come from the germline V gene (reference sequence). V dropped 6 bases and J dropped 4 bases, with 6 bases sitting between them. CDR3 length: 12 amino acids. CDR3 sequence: CASRGSNEKLFF. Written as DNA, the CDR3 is TGTGCCAGCAGGGGGAGTAATGAAAAACTGTTTTTT.

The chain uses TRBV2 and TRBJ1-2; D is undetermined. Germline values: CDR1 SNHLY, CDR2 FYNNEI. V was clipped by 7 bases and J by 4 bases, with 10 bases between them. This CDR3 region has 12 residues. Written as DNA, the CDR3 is TGTGCCAGCACGGTGGGCGGCTATGGCTACACCTTC. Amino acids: CASTVGGYGYTF.

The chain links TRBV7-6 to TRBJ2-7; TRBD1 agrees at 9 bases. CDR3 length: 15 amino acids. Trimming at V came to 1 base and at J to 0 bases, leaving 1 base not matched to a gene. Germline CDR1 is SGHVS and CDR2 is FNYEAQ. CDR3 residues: CASSLGGQGSYEQYF. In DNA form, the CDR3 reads TGTGCCAGCAGCTTAGGGGGACAGGGCTCCTACGAGCAGTACTTC.

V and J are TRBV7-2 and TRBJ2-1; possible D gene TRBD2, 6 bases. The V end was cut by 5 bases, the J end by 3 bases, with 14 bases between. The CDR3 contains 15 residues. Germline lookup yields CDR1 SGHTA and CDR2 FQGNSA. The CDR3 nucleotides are TGTGCCAGCAGCCCTTCCGGGACTCTCTACAATGAGCAGTTCTTC. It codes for CASSPSGTLYNEQFF.

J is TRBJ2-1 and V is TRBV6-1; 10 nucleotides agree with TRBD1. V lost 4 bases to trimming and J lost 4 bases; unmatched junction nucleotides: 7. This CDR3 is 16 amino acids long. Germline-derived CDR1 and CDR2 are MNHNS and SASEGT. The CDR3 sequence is CASSGRQGAMYNEQFF. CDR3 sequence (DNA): TGTGCCAGCAGTGGGAGACAGGGGGCTATGTACAATGAGCAGTTCTTC.

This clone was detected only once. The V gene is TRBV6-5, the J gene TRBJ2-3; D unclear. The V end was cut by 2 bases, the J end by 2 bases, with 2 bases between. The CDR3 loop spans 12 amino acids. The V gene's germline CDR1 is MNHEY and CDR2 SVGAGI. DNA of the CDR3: TGTGCCAGCAGTTACCACACAGATACGCAGTATTTT. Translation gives CASSYHTDTQYF.

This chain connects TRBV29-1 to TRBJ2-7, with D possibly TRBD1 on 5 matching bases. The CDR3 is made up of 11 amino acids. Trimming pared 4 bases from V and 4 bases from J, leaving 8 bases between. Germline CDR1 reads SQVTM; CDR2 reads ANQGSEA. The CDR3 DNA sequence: TGCAGCGTTGGAGCAGGGTACGAGCAGTACTTC. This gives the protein CSVGAGYEQYF.

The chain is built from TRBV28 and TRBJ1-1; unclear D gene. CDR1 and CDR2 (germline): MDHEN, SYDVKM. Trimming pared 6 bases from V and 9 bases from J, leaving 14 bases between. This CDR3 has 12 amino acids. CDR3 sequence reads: CASRTGSAKAFF. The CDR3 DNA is TGTGCCAGCAGAACGGGCTCAGCTAAAGCTTTCTTT. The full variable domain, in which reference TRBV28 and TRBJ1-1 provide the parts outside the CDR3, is DVKVTQSSRYLVKRTGEKVFLECVQDMDHENMFWYRQDPGLGLRLIYFSYDVKMKEKGDIPEGYSVSREKKERFSLILESASTNQTSMYLCASRTGSAKAFFGQGTRLTVV.

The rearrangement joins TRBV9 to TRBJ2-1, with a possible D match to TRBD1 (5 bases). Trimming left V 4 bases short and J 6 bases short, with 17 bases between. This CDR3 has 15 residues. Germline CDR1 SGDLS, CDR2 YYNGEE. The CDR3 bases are TGTGCCAGCAGCCCAGGAGAAGGGGCTCTCAATGAGCAGTTCTTC. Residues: CASSPGEGALNEQFF.

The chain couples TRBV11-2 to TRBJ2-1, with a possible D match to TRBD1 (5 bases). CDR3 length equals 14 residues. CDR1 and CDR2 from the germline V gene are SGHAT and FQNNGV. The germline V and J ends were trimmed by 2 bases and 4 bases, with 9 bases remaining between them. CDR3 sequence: CASSLRRGYNEQFF. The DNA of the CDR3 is TGTGCCAGCAGCTTACGAAGGGGTTACAATGAGCAGTTCTTC.

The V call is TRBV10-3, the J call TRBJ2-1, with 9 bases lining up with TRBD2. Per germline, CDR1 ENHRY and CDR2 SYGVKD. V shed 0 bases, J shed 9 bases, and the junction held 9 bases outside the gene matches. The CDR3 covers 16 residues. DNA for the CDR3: TGTGCCATCAGTGAGTCAGTGGCGGGAGGGCCAGGTGAGCAGTTCTTC. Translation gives CAISESVAGGPGEQFF.

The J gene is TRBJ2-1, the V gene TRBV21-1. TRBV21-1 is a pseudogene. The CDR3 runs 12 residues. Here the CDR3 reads CASSKVVCEQFF. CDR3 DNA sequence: TGTGCCAGCAGCAAGGTGGTCTGTGAGCAGTTCTTC.

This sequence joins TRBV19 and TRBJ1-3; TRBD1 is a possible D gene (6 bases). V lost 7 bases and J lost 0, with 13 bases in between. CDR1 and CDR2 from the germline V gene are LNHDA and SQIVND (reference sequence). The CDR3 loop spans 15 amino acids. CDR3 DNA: TGTGCCAGTATTCAAACAGGGAGCTCTGGAAACACCATATATTTT. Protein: CASIQTGSSGNTIYF.

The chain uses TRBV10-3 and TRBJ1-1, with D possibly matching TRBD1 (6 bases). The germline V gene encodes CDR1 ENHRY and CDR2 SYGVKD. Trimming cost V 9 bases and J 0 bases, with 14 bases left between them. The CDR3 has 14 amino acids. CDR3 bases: TGTGCCATAGCCGCGGACAGCTTGAACACTGAAGCTTTCTTT. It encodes CAIAADSLNTEAFF.

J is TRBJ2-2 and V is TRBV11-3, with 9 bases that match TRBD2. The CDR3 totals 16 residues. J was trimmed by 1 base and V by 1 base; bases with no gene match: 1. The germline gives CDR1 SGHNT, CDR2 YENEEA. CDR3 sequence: CASSLGLAENTGELFF. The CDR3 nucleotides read TGTGCCAGCAGCTTAGGACTAGCGGAGAACACCGGGGAGCTGTTTTTT.